The 9 T cell receptor beta chains given below trace back to one sample, sequenced in a study of EBV T-cell therapy then PD-1 blockade in nasopharyngeal carcinoma. The antigens for these receptors are not known. The treatment: AdE1-LMPpoly-expanded autologous EBV-specific T-cell therapy followed by anti-PD-1 nivolumab. Sequenced by immunoSEQ multiplex PCR; TCRdb stores in-frame clones only, minus some. The sample consists of under 20,000 clones, 84% of them appearing once. Sequenced material: CD8+ T cells from blood, taken around day 30 from a patient whose treatment included autologous EBV-specific T cells and nivolumab. The receptors derive from a man between 35 and 55 years old with nasopharyngeal carcinoma.

The V call is TRBV30, the J call TRBJ2-7; D call uncertain. The CDR3 is 12 residues long. Trimming cost V 0 bases and J 7 bases, with 10 bases left between them. The germline V gene has CDR1 GTSNPN and CDR2 SVGIG (reference sequence). The CDR3 nucleotides are TGTGCCTGGAGTGTCAGTTCCGTAGAGCAGTACTTC. This sequence encodes CAWSVSSVEQYF.

The gene calls are TRBV7-9 and TRBJ1-5, with 8 nucleotides matching TRBD1. Germline V lookup: CDR1 SEHNR, CDR2 FQNEAQ (reference sequence). There are 17 residues in the CDR3. V lost 1 base to trimming and J lost 2 bases; unmatched junction nucleotides: 7. CDR3 protein: CASSLGIQGAGNQPQHF. The CDR3 DNA reads as TGTGCCAGCAGCTTAGGGATTCAGGGGGCTGGCAATCAGCCCCAGCATTTT.

The chain links TRBV5-1 to TRBJ1-4; D is uncertain. V was shortened by 6 bases and J by 4 bases, with 4 bases between the two germline ends. The CDR3 contains 11 residues. The germline CDR1 and CDR2 sequences are SGHRS and YFSETQ. This chain's CDR3 is CASTDNEKLFF. The DNA of the CDR3 is TGCGCCAGCACAGATAATGAAAAACTGTTTTTT.

V gene TRBV6-4 combines with J gene TRBJ2-1, with TRBD1 matching 9 bases. With V trimmed by 2 bases and J by 10 bases, 9 bases remained unmatched. CDR1 MRHNA and CDR2 SNTAGT come from the germline V gene. The CDR3 runs 15 residues. DNA for the CDR3: TGTGCCAGCAGTGACGGACCACAGGGGGCCGAAGAGCAGTTCTTC. This codes for CASSDGPQGAEEQFF.

The chain uses TRBV30 and TRBJ2-1, with TRBD1 as a possible D gene (5 bases). There are 13 residues in the CDR3. Per germline, CDR1 GTSNPN and CDR2 SVGIG (reference sequence). V lost 4 bases and J lost 7, with 14 bases in between. CDR3 sequence (DNA): TGTGCCTGGACCTGGGGCGGACAAAATGAGCAGTTCTTC. Translating it yields CAWTWGGQNEQFF.

This clone showed up just once. This chain connects TRBV7-6 to TRBJ2-3; 9 bases fit TRBD1. The germline CDR1 and CDR2 sequences are SGHVS and FNYEAQ. V shed 3 bases, J shed 1 base, and the junction held 5 bases outside the gene matches. The CDR3 extends over 16 amino acids. The CDR3 sequence: CASSFTGTGRTDTQYF. In DNA form, the CDR3 reads TGTGCCAGCAGCTTCACCGGGACAGGGCGCACAGATACGCAGTATTTT.

This chain joins TRBV19 and TRBJ2-5, with D perhaps TRBD2 (5 bases). Germline values: CDR1 LNHDA, CDR2 SQIVND (reference sequence). There are 13 residues in the CDR3. With 4 bases removed from V and 5 bases from J, the gap between germline ends came to 11 bases. The CDR3 nucleotides read TGTGCCAGTAGTAAACTAGGGTCGGAGACCCAGTACTTC. Translation gives CASSKLGSETQYF.

The chain couples TRBV19 to TRBJ2-3; D not resolved. V was cut by 9 bases and J by 6 bases, with 22 bases left in between. This CDR3 is 15 amino acids long. Per the germline V gene, CDR1 is LNHDA and CDR2 is SQIVND (reference sequence). CDR3 in amino acids: CASSLDHYVGDTQYF. The CDR3 DNA is TGTGCCAGCTCCCTTGACCATTATGTTGGGGATACGCAGTATTTT.

The chain carries TRBV6-5 and TRBJ2-3; either TRBD1 or TRBD2 may supply D (5 bases each). This CDR3 region has 14 residues. The V end lost 6 bases, the J end lost 4 bases, and 14 bases lay between the germline ends. The germline V gene encodes CDR1 MNHEY and CDR2 SVGAGI. The CDR3 nucleotides are TGTGCCAGCAGCCGGACTGGGGGACCAGATACGCAGTATTTT. Amino acid sequence: CASSRTGGPDTQYF.